This T cell receptor beta chain stems from a study of T cells in Graves' hyperthyroidism and ophthalmopathy. This clonotype was observed many times. Its target is unknown. It was RNA transcripts that yielded the amplified TCR beta CDR3 regions. Researchers ran a first-round RT-PCR on the TCR CDR3 using the HTBI primer set. TCRdb ran MiXCR on the multiplex PCR reads and lists one entry per CDR3 protein. The table lists around 480,000 distinct CDR3 sequences, about an eighth of them singletons, with less than 20% in the top ten. J lost 7 bases, V lost 3 bases, and 6 bases had no gene match. The CDR3 has 14 residues. CDR1 and CDR2 from the germline V gene are GTSNPN and SVGIG (reference sequence). Study results and limitations: Ophthalmopathy prediction by the model preceded onset by a median approximately six months.

The chain combines TRBV30 with TRBJ2-1; 10 nucleotides align to TRBD2. The sample comprised blood. The sequence came from a woman aged 18 to 35 with Graves' hyperthyroidism. CDR3 DNA: TGTGCCTGGAGGTCTAGCGGGAGTAGGAATGAGCAGTTCTTC. It translates to CAWRSSGSRNEQFF.